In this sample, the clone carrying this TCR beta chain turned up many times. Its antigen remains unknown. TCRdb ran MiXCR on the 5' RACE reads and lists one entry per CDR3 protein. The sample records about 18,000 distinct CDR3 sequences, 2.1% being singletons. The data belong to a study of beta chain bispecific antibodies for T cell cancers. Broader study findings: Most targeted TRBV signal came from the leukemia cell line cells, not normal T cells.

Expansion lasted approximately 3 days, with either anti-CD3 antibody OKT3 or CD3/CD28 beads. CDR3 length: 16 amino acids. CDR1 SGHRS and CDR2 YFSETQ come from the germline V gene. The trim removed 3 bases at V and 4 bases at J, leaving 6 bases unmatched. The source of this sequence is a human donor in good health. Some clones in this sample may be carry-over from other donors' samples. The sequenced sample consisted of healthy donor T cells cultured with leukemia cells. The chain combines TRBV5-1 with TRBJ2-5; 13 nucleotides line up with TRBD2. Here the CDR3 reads CASSWRTSGGAETQYF. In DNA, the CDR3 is TGCGCCAGCAGCTGGCGGACTAGCGGGGGAGCAGAGACCCAGTACTTC.